Shown below are 31 T cell receptor beta chains from a single sample sequenced in a study of blood T cell repertoires in COVID-19. Clones were read by immunoSEQ multiplex PCR, and TCRdb kept only the in-frame ones, dropping some. The repertoire holds tens of thousands of clones, with around nine tenths as singletons. Sequenced input: peripheral blood. Every receptor here comes from a woman aged 80 or over with active or convalescent COVID-19.

In nucleotides, the CDR3 is TGTGCCACCAGTGACGGAGTCTATGGCTACACCTTC. It is translated as CATSDGVYGYTF. The chain is built from TRBV24-1 and TRBJ1-2; D remains ambiguous. V shed 4 bases and J shed 4 bases, with 6 bases lying between them. Germline CDR1 KGHDR, CDR2 SFDVKD. This CDR3 has 12 residues.

The rearrangement links TRBV5-1 to TRBJ2-5; tentative D call: TRBD1 (6 bases). Trimming stripped 0 bases from V and 1 base from J, with 13 bases between. Germline values: CDR1 SGHRS, CDR2 YFSETQ. The CDR3 is made up of 16 amino acids. CDR3 protein: CASSLDGFRGQETQYF. CDR3 DNA sequence: TGCGCCAGCAGCTTGGATGGGTTCAGGGGCCAAGAGACCCAGTACTTC.

The chain combines TRBV5-1 with TRBJ1-2, with TRBD1 matching over 8 bases. Germline CDR1 and CDR2: SGHRS and YFSETQ. This CDR3 comprises 15 residues. With V trimmed by 1 base and J by 2 bases, 4 bases remained unmatched. CDR3 loop: CASSLSTGENYGYTF. The CDR3, as DNA: TGCGCCAGCAGCTTGTCGACAGGGGAAAACTATGGCTACACCTTC.

The rearrangement links TRBV7-2 to TRBJ2-2; TRBD2 aligns across 12 bases. V gave up 4 bases and J gave up 6 bases; unmatched junction bases: 12. CDR1 and CDR2 (germline): SGHTA, FQGNSA. This CDR3 is 18 amino acids long. CDR3 sequence: CASSSRFLAGGTSGELFF. In DNA, the CDR3 is TGTGCCAGCAGCTCAAGATTCCTAGCGGGGGGGACTTCCGGGGAGCTGTTTTTT.

This clone was picked up one time. This chain links TRBV4-2 with TRBJ1-6, with TRBD1 matching 7 bases. J gave up 10 bases and V 4 bases, and 19 bases lay outside the gene matches. From germline, CDR1 is LGHNA and CDR2 YNFKEQ. The CDR3 totals 18 residues. The CDR3 protein is CASSRRPRGDPLGSPLHF. The CDR3 DNA follows: TGTGCCAGCAGCCGTAGACCCAGGGGGGACCCTTTGGGATCACCCCTCCACTTT.

This clone has only one observation. The V gene is TRBV15, the J gene TRBJ2-6; D possibly corresponds to TRBD1 (5 bases). The V end was cut by 3 bases, the J end by 4 bases, with 19 bases between. CDR1 LNHNV and CDR2 YYDKDF come from the germline V gene (reference sequence). The CDR3 has 18 amino acids. The CDR3 sequence: CATSSAWGSLKGANVLTF. The CDR3 nucleotides are TGTGCCACCAGCAGCGCCTGGGGCAGTTTAAAAGGGGCCAACGTCCTGACTTTC.

The genes are TRBV9 and TRBJ2-2, with 8 bases fitting TRBD2. The germline gives CDR1 SGDLS, CDR2 YYNGEE. Trimming took 0 bases from V and 1 from J; bases not matched to a gene: 5. The CDR3 is made up of 17 amino acids. The CDR3 coding sequence is TGTGCCAGCAGCGTAGGGTCCAGCGGGGGGAACACCGGGGAGCTGTTTTTT. Translating gives CASSVGSSGGNTGELFF.

The rearrangement joins TRBV7-2 to TRBJ2-7; 7 bases fit TRBD1. V lost 6 bases to trimming and J lost 6 bases; unmatched junction nucleotides: 8. Germline V gives CDR1 SGHTA, CDR2 FQGNSA. The CDR3 is 13 amino acids. The CDR3 bases are TGTGCCAGCAGTTCCAACAGGGGCTCCGAGCAGTACTTC. It specifies CASSSNRGSEQYF.

This sequence joins TRBV11-3 and TRBJ2-2, with TRBD2 as a possible D gene (5 bases). The ends were cut back, 3 bases at V and 7 bases at J, with 6 bases in the middle. In germline, CDR1 is SGHNT, CDR2 YENEEA. The length of the CDR3 is 12 residues. The CDR3 here is CASSFRDGELFF. The DNA of the CDR3 is TGTGCCAGCAGCTTTCGGGACGGGGAGCTGTTTTTT. Using reference TRBV11-3 and TRBJ2-2 for the parts outside the CDR3, the full variable domain is EAGVVQSPRYKIIEKKQPVAFWCNPISGHNTLYWYLQNLGQGPELLIRYENEEAVDDSQLPKDRFSAERLKGVDSTLKIQPAELGDSAVYLCASSFRDGELFFGEGSRLTVL.

The chain carries TRBV9 and TRBJ1-4, with 7 bases aligning to TRBD1. Germline CDR1 SGDLS, CDR2 YYNGEE. V was clipped by 0 bases and J by 6 bases; unmatched bases: 5. This CDR3 has 15 residues. The CDR3 region has the DNA TGTGCCAGCAGCGTAGCGGCAGGGGGATATGAAAAACTGTTTTTT. Residues: CASSVAAGGYEKLFF.

The gene calls are TRBV27 and TRBJ1-1; D not resolved. From germline, CDR1 is MNHEY and CDR2 SMNVEV (reference sequence). V lost 8 bases to trimming and J lost 3 bases, with 13 bases between them. The CDR3 is 13 amino acids. The CDR3, as DNA: TGTGCCAGCCGCCGGGATGGGGACACTGAAGCTTTCTTT. As protein: CASRRDGDTEAFF.

The V call is TRBV6-2 or TRBV6-3, the J call TRBJ2-3; TRBD2 aligns across 14 bases. Germline CDR1 MNHEY, CDR2 SVGEGT. V dropped 2 bases and J dropped 5; count of bases not matched to a gene: 6. This CDR3 region has 17 residues. The CDR3 loop is CASSYQTSGGAGDTQYF. The CDR3 nucleotides read TGTGCCAGCAGTTACCAGACTAGCGGGGGGGCAGGAGATACGCAGTATTTT.

The CDR3 DNA is TGTGCCAGCACGAGAACAGGTTTTTCCTACGAGCAGTACTTC. This translates into CASTRTGFSYEQYF. This chain uses TRBV28 with TRBJ2-7; TRBD1 is a possible D gene (5 bases). Looked up from germline, CDR1 is MDHEN and CDR2 is SYDVKM. The V and J ends lost 7 bases and 1 base respectively, with 14 bases between them. This CDR3 has 14 amino acids.

This chain connects TRBV28 to TRBJ2-7, with 9 bases lining up with TRBD1. J gave up 6 bases and V 6 bases, and 9 bases lay outside the gene matches. CDR1 is MDHEN and CDR2 is SYDVKM in the germline V gene. This CDR3 region has 14 residues. CDR3 protein: CASRLPGQGTEQYF. The CDR3 nucleotides read TGTGCCAGCAGACTGCCGGGACAGGGAACCGAGCAGTACTTC.

Note on this clone: At one end, the junction sequence differs from germline, possibly due to a read error. The rearrangement uses TRBV28 and TRBJ2-1; 10 bases line up with TRBD1. CDR1 is MDHEN, CDR2 SYDVKM, per germline. The CDR3 has 15 amino acids. The DNA of the CDR3 is TGTGCCAGCAGTCTATGGACAGGGGGAGACAATGAGCAGTTCTTC. Its protein product is CASSLWTGGDNEQFF. Complete variable domain (other parts from reference TRBV28 and TRBJ2-1): DVKVTQSSRYLVKRTGEKVFLECVQDMDHENMFWYRQDPGLGLRLIYFSYDVKMKEKGDIPEGYSVSREKKERFSLILESASTNQTSMYLCASSLWTGGDNEQFFGPGTRLTVL.

CDR3 nucleotides: TGTGCCATCAAAAGGACAGGCGACAATTCACCCCTCCACTTT. Protein product: CAIKRTGDNSPLHF. V is TRBV10-3 and J is TRBJ1-6; 7 positions match TRBD1. The ends lost 7 bases at V and 7 bases at J; junction bases unmatched: 7. CDR1 and CDR2 from the germline V gene are ENHRY and SYGVKD. The CDR3 consists of 14 residues.

V gene TRBV2 combines with J gene TRBJ1-6; 9 bases fit TRBD1. CDR1 and CDR2 (germline): SNHLY, FYNNEI. The CDR3 sequence is 16 residues long. V trimming: 6 bases; J trimming: 0 bases; junction bases outside the gene matches: 3. The CDR3 protein is CASRGTGSSYNSPLHF. The CDR3 DNA reads TGTGCCAGCAGGGGGACAGGGAGCTCCTATAATTCACCCCTCCACTTT. Using reference TRBV2 and TRBJ1-6 for the parts outside the CDR3, the full variable domain is EPEVTQTPSHQVTQMGQEVILRCVPISNHLYFYWYRQILGQKVEFLVSFYNNEISEKSEIFDDQFSVERPDGSNFTLKIRSTKLEDSAMYFCASRGTGSSYNSPLHFGNGTRLTVT.

The chain links TRBV15 to TRBJ1-4; possibly TRBD1 for D (5 bases). V gave up 0 bases and J gave up 3 bases, with 14 bases separating them. The germline V gene has CDR1 LNHNV and CDR2 YYDKDF (reference sequence). The CDR3 totals 17 residues. The CDR3 DNA is TGTGCCACCAGCAGAGATGAATCAGGGATTTCTAATGAAAAACTGTTTTTT. This gives the protein CATSRDESGISNEKLFF.

The chain has TRBV2 and TRBJ1-5, with D perhaps TRBD1 (6 bases). Germline V lookup: CDR1 SNHLY, CDR2 FYNNEI. V lost 6 bases to trimming and J lost 7 bases, with 22 bases between them. The CDR3 has 16 amino acids. Here the CDR3 reads CASRQRPGHQGQPQHF. The CDR3 coding sequence is TGTGCCAGCAGACAAAGGCCGGGACACCAGGGGCAGCCCCAGCATTTT.

This clone was observed a single time. V gene TRBV27 combines with J gene TRBJ1-5, with a possible D match to TRBD1 (5 bases). Per the germline V gene, CDR1 is MNHEY and CDR2 is SMNVEV (reference sequence). With 8 bases removed from V and 0 bases from J, the gap between germline ends came to 8 bases. CDR3 length: 13 residues. CDR3 protein: CASGTDSNQPQHF. The CDR3, as DNA: TGTGCCAGCGGGACTGATAGCAATCAGCCCCAGCATTTT.

The chain couples TRBV5-1 to TRBJ2-3; no definite D call. The germline V gene encodes CDR1 SGHRS and CDR2 YFSETQ. This CDR3 region has 16 residues. The V and J ends lost 1 base and 2 bases respectively, with 14 bases between them. The CDR3 region has the DNA TGCGCCAGCAGCTTGTTCAGCGCGTTGGCCACAGATACGCAGTATTTT. Translation gives CASSLFSALATDTQYF.

The rearrangement uses TRBV6-4 and TRBJ1-2, with D possibly being TRBD1 (5 bases). The CDR3 spans 14 residues. CDR1 is MRHNA, CDR2 SNTAGT, per germline. V was trimmed by 0 bases and J by 3 bases, leaving 8 bases between them. CDR3 region: CASSDSGGYYGYTF. In nucleotides, the CDR3 is TGTGCCAGCAGTGACTCGGGGGGTTACTATGGCTACACCTTC.

The V and J genes are TRBV5-1 and TRBJ2-3; TRBD2 matches at 7 bases. The CDR3 has 15 amino acids. J lost 5 bases, V lost 0 bases, and 6 bases had no gene match. Per germline, CDR1 SGHRS and CDR2 YFSETQ. The CDR3 coding sequence is TGCGCCAGCAGCTTGGAAGGCGGGGGAAGAGATACGCAGTATTTT. Translating it yields CASSLEGGGRDTQYF. The variable domain in full, with the rest retrieved from reference TRBV5-1 and TRBJ2-3, is KAGVTQTPRYLIKTRGQQVTLSCSPISGHRSVSWYQQTPGQGLQFLFEYFSETQRNKGNFPGRFSGRQFSNSRSEMNVSTLELGDSALYLCASSLEGGGRDTQYFGPGTRLTVL.

The J gene is TRBJ2-2, the V gene TRBV6-2 or TRBV6-3; TRBD1 aligns across 9 bases. Losses at the gene ends were 5 bases for V and 5 bases for J; bases not matched to a gene: 9. This CDR3 comprises 16 residues. Germline values: CDR1 MNHEY, CDR2 SVGEGT. In DNA, the CDR3 is TGTGCCAGCAGTGTAGGCCGGGACAGGGAAACCGGGGAGCTGTTTTTT. Its translation: CASSVGRDRETGELFF.

This clone appeared a single time. This sequence joins TRBV20-1 and TRBJ2-7; D gene ambiguous. Germline V gene data show CDR1 as DFQATT and CDR2 as SNEGSKA (reference sequence). The CDR3 is 10 amino acids. The CDR3 reads CSVVEVEQYF. The CDR3 DNA reads as TGCAGCGTCGTAGAGGTGGAGCAGTACTTC.

The genes are TRBV4-1 and TRBJ2-5; TRBD2 matches 9 bases. V dropped 5 bases and J dropped 3; count of bases not matched to a gene: 10. CDR1 and CDR2 from the germline V gene are MGHRA and YSYEKL. The CDR3 loop spans 16 amino acids. CDR3 protein: CASSSRLAGEEETQYF. Written as DNA, the CDR3 is TGCGCCAGCAGCTCCCGGTTAGCGGGGGAAGAAGAGACCCAGTACTTC.

The gene calls are TRBV5-1 and TRBJ2-1; tentatively, D is TRBD2 (5 bases). The germline V gene encodes CDR1 SGHRS and CDR2 YFSETQ. V lost 5 bases to trimming and J lost 2 bases, with 11 bases between them. This CDR3 spans 14 amino acids. The CDR3 bases are TGCGCCAGCAGAAAAGAGGGAGCCTACAATGAGCAGTTCTTC. It is translated as CASRKEGAYNEQFF.

V usage is TRBV19 and J usage is TRBJ2-7, with D maybe TRBD2 (7 bases). In germline, CDR1 is LNHDA, CDR2 SQIVND (reference sequence). V lost 4 bases, J lost 4 bases, and 23 bases lay in between. The CDR3 covers 17 residues. The DNA of the CDR3 is TGTGCCAGTAGTACGGGGGGCCTTTGGGATGTGAGTTACGAGCAGTACTTC. Translating it yields CASSTGGLWDVSYEQYF.

The genes are TRBV19 and TRBJ1-2; D gene uncertain. The CDR3 has 14 residues. V was trimmed by 4 bases and J by 4 bases, leaving 13 bases between them. The germline V gene encodes CDR1 LNHDA and CDR2 SQIVND (reference sequence). The CDR3 region has the DNA TGTGCCAGTAGTACGCGGGGAGAGTTCTATGGCTACACCTTC. Translated: CASSTRGEFYGYTF.

This sequence joins TRBV29-1 and TRBJ2-2; D remains ambiguous. This CDR3 is 11 amino acids long. The V gene lost 3 bases and the J gene lost 4 bases, with 3 bases spanning the gap. Per germline, CDR1 SQVTM and CDR2 ANQGSEA. CDR3 DNA sequence: TGCAGCGTTGACGGCACCGGGGAGCTGTTTTTT. Translation gives CSVDGTGELFF.

The chain recombines TRBV7-2 with TRBJ1-6, with 10 bases aligning to TRBD1. Germline V gene sequence: CDR1 SGHTA, CDR2 FQGNSA. This CDR3 comprises 15 residues. V shed 5 bases and J 7 bases; nucleotides not matched to a gene: 5. The chain's CDR3 is CASSARTGGNSPLHF. CDR3 coding DNA: TGTGCCAGCAGCGCTCGGACAGGGGGAAATTCACCCCTCCACTTT.